Listed below are T cell receptor beta chains from one sample, sequenced in a study of T cells after yellow fever vaccination. Using its own MiXCR run on the 5' RACE reads, TCRdb lists one record per CDR3 protein. In the table there are around 250,000 distinct CDR3 sequences, roughly 5% of which are singletons. Sequences were derived from CD4+ T cells sorted from PBMCs, sampled on the day of the yellow fever booster vaccination. The receptors stem from a man between 18 and 29 years old who received the YFV17D yellow fever vaccine. Each CDR3 is given with its conserved first and last residue. Fields, in order: CDR3 protein, CDR3 DNA, clone size, D gene, V gene, J gene. The D gene is left open where the match is weak. The size of a clone is reported for some rows only, either as once, few or many, or as a class for expanded clones.

CASGDSFTGELFF	TGCGCCAGCGGCGACAGTTTCACCGGGGAGCTGTTTTTT	many	NA	TRBV4-3	TRBJ2-2
CASSSKRGSGTGELFF	TGTGCCAGCAGCTCTAAGCGGGGAAGCGGCACCGGGGAGCTGTTTTTT	NA	TRBD2	TRBV6-2/TRBV6-3	TRBJ2-2
CASTRSGLAGRETQYF	TGTGCCAGCACCCGGTCAGGCCTAGCGGGGCGAGAGACCCAGTACTTC	NA	TRBD2	TRBV19	TRBJ2-5
CASRLSQQNTEAFF	TGTGCCAGCAGACTAAGTCAGCAGAACACTGAAGCTTTCTTT	few	NA	TRBV7-2	TRBJ1-1
CASSYIRGGNQPQHF	TGTGCCAGCAGTTATATCAGGGGAGGCAATCAGCCCCAGCATTTT	NA	NA	TRBV28	TRBJ1-5
CASSQDLGGSGTDTQYF	TGTGCCAGCAGCCAAGATCTCGGGGGCTCGGGAACAGATACGCAGTATTTT	NA	NA	TRBV3-1	TRBJ2-3
CASTGWGEQFF	TGTGCCAGCACAGGGTGGGGTGAGCAGTTCTTC	many	NA	TRBV6-5	TRBJ2-1
CASSEGTTGYEQYF	TGCGCCAGCAGCGAGGGGACGACCGGCTACGAGCAGTACTTC	many	NA	TRBV5-1	TRBJ2-7
CASSMWGGAVNEQFF	TGTGCCAGCAGCATGTGGGGGGGGGCCGTCAATGAGCAGTTCTTC	many	NA	TRBV7-2	TRBJ2-1
CASSFATSGNTIYF	TGTGCCAGCAGTTTCGCCACCTCTGGAAACACCATATATTTT	few	NA	TRBV12-3/TRBV12-4	TRBJ1-3
CASSPRTSGGLTDTQYF	TGCGCCAGCAGCCCCCGGACTAGCGGGGGGCTAACAGATACGCAGTATTTT	many	TRBD2	TRBV5-1	TRBJ2-3
CASSPGTLQETQYF	TGCGCCAGCAGCCCGGGGACTCTCCAAGAGACCCAGTACTTC	few	NA	TRBV5-1	TRBJ2-5
CASAVGGQGTDTQYF	TGTGCCAGCGCCGTGGGAGGACAGGGGACAGATACGCAGTATTTT	few	TRBD1	TRBV2	TRBJ2-3
CASSFRLASDEQFF	TGTGCCAGCAGTTTCCGACTAGCGAGCGATGAGCAGTTCTTC	few	TRBD2	TRBV12-3/TRBV12-4	TRBJ2-1
CASSYSYGANNEQFF	TGTGCCAGCAGTTACTCATACGGGGCCAACAATGAGCAGTTCTTC	many	NA	TRBV6-5	TRBJ2-1
CASSYSINRVDTEAFF	TGTGCCAGCAGTTACTCGATTAATAGGGTAGACACTGAAGCTTTCTTT	NA	NA	TRBV6-5	TRBJ1-1
CASSARQGPNTEAFF	TGTGCCAGCAGCGCGCGACAGGGACCTAACACTGAAGCTTTCTTT	many	TRBD1	TRBV7-8	TRBJ1-1
CASSPGHTDTQYF	TGTGCCAGTTCTCCGGGACACACAGATACGCAGTATTTT	many	NA	TRBV7-2	TRBJ2-3
CASQTHTGELFF	TGTGCCAGCCAAACCCACACCGGGGAGCTGTTTTTT	few	NA	TRBV28	TRBJ2-2
CSAIARGQGAGDTQYF	TGCAGTGCTATAGCCCGAGGACAGGGGGCTGGAGATACGCAGTATTTT	many	TRBD1	TRBV20-1	TRBJ2-3
CSGGEQASYGYTF	TGCAGCGGGGGGGAGCAGGCTAGCTATGGCTACACCTTC	few	NA	TRBV29-1	TRBJ1-2
CSALNSGGLIETQYF	TGCAGTGCGCTAAATAGCGGGGGTTTAATAGAGACCCAGTACTTC	many	TRBD2	TRBV20-1	TRBJ2-5
CASSLYPGKGRIAEAFF	TGTGCCAGCAGCTTATACCCTGGGAAGGGGAGAATCGCTGAAGCTTTCTTT	NA	NA	TRBV7-9	TRBJ1-1
CASSQEGQSLYGYTF	TGCGCCAGCAGCCAAGAGGGGCAGTCCCTTTATGGCTACACCTTC	many	NA	TRBV4-3	TRBJ1-2
CASSQGLAGGLNIQYF	TGTGCCAGCAGCCAGGGACTAGCGGGGGGGTTGAACATTCAGTACTTC	few	TRBD2	TRBV7-3	TRBJ2-4
CASSPNVIVTDTQYF	TGTGCCAGCAGCCCAAACGTCATTGTCACAGATACGCAGTATTTT	NA	NA	TRBV7-6	TRBJ2-3
CASSVTGQNTEAFF	TGTGCCAGCAGCGTAACGGGACAGAACACTGAAGCTTTCTTT	many	NA	TRBV9	TRBJ1-1
CAILPTGAETQYF	TGTGCCATTCTACCTACGGGGGCGGAGACCCAGTACTTC	NA	NA	TRBV28	TRBJ2-5
CASSLDLSDTQYF	TGTGCCAGCAGCTTAGATCTCTCAGATACGCAGTATTTT	few	NA	TRBV7-2	TRBJ2-3
CASSFLESSGVGTQYF	TGCGCCAGCAGCTTCTTGGAATCGAGCGGGGTGGGTACGCAGTATTTT	many	TRBD2	TRBV5-1	TRBJ2-3
CASSAPYTGNKTQYF	TGTGCCAGCAGCGCCCCTTATACAGGGAACAAGACCCAGTACTTC	many	NA	TRBV7-8	TRBJ2-5
CASSQGQGGGSANTGELFF	TGTGCCAGCAGCCAGGGACAGGGAGGGGGATCCGCGAACACCGGGGAGCTGTTTTTT	many	TRBD1	TRBV7-3	TRBJ2-2
CAISDREPGANVLTF	TGTGCCATCAGTGACCGGGAACCTGGGGCCAACGTCCTGACTTTC	many	NA	TRBV10-3	TRBJ2-6
CASSPVLIQGSIFQLFF	TGTGCCAGCAGCCCCGTACTAATACAGGGGAGCATATTCCAACTGTTTTTT	NA	TRBD1	TRBV4-2	TRBJ1-4
CASSQARLAGGGEQFF	TGTGCCAGCAGCCAAGCCCGACTAGCGGGGGGTGGGGAGCAGTTCTTC	NA	TRBD2	TRBV4-2	TRBJ2-1
CASRAEKTYSYNSPLHF	TGTGCCAGCAGAGCCGAGAAGACCTACTCCTATAATTCACCCCTCCACTTT	few	NA	TRBV6-6	TRBJ1-6
CASSSTGDTEAFF	TGTGCCAGCTCATCAACAGGGGACACTGAAGCTTTCTTT	few	TRBD1	TRBV18	TRBJ1-1
CASGMGGYGYGYTF	TGTGCCAGCGGGATGGGGGGATATGGCTATGGCTACACCTTC	few	NA	TRBV9	TRBJ1-2